This T cell receptor (beta chain) came from a study of control samples from healthy donors and cancer patients. This CDR3 has 17 amino acids. CDR1 and CDR2 (germline): MGHRA, YSYEKL. The V and J ends lost 0 bases and 4 bases, in that order; junction bases with no gene match: 8. TCRdb's copy holds only in-frame clones and misses some; the assay was immunoSEQ multiplex PCR. The sample includes 100,000 to 150,000 clones, under 90% of them seen just once. The receptor's source is a middle-aged man with head and neck cancer. Sequenced input: PBMCs. The chain employs TRBV4-1 and TRBJ2-1; 8 nucleotides align to TRBD2. In nucleotides, the CDR3 is TGCGCCAGCAGCCAAGAAAGACTAGCGCTCACTTACAATGAGCAGTTCTTC. Its translation is CASSQERLALTYNEQFF.